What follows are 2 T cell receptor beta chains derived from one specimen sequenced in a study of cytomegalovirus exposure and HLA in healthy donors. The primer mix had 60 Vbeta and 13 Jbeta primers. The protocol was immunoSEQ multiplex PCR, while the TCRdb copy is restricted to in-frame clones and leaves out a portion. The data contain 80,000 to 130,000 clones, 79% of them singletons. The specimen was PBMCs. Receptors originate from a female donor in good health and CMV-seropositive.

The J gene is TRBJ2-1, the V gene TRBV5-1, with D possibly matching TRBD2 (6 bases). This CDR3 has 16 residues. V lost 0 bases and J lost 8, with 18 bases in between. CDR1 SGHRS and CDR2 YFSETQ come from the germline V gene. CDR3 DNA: TGCGCCAGCAGCTTGGTCGAACTAGCAGGGTCCCATGAGCAGTTCTTC. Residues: CASSLVELAGSHEQFF.

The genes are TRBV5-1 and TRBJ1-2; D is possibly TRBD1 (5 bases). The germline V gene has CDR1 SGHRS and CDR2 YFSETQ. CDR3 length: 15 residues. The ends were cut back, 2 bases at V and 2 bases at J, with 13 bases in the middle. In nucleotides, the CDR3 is TGCGCCAGCAGCTTAGCAGGGCAGCAAAACTATGGCTACACCTTC. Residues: CASSLAGQQNYGYTF.